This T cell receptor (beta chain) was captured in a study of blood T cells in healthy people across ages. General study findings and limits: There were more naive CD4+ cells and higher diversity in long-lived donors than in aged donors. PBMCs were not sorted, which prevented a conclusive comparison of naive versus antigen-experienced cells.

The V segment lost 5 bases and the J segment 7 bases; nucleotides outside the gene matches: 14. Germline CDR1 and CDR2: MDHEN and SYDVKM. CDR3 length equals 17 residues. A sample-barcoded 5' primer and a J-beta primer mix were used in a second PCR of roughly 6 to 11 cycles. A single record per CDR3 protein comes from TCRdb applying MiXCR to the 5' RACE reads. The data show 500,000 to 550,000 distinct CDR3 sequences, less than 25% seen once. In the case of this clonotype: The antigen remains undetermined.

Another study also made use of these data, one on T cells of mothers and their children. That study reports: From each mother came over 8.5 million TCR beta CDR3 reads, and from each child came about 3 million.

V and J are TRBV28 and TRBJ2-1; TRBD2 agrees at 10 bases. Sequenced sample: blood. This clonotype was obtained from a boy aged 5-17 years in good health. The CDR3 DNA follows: TGTGCCAGCAGTCATCTTCTAGCGGGAGAAAGTGGGAATGAGCAGTTCTTC. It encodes CASSHLLAGESGNEQFF.